These 10 T cell receptor beta chains were all obtained from the same sample, sequenced in a study of blood T cells in healthy people across ages. The second PCR ran about 6 to 12 cycles with a sample-barcoded 5' primer and J-beta primers. One entry per CDR3 protein, called by TCRdb with MiXCR from the 5' RACE reads. Of fewer than 900,000 distinct CDR3 sequences in the sample, roughly 45% were seen once. Sequences were obtained from blood. These receptors were taken from a woman in her sixties in good health.

The chain has TRBV5-1 and TRBJ2-5; 7 nucleotides align to TRBD2. Losses at the gene ends were 6 bases for V and 3 bases for J; bases not matched to a gene: 11. Germline CDR1 SGHRS, CDR2 YFSETQ. The CDR3 runs to 15 residues. The CDR3 sequence: CASILSGGVEETQYF. CDR3 bases: TGCGCCAGCATTCTGTCGGGGGGAGTGGAAGAGACCCAGTACTTC.

The V gene is TRBV28, the J gene TRBJ1-4; TRBD1 matches at 8 bases. V trimming: 4 bases; J trimming: 8 bases; junction bases outside the gene matches: 9. CDR1 MDHEN and CDR2 SYDVKM come from the germline V gene. The CDR3 runs to 15 residues. The CDR3 DNA is TGTGCCAGCAGTTCCCCGGACAGGGCCCAGGAAAAACTGTTTTTT. Translated: CASSSPDRAQEKLFF.

This clonotype was recorded many times. V usage is TRBV4-2 and J usage is TRBJ2-7; 10 nucleotides match TRBD1. Germline V gene data show CDR1 as LGHNA and CDR2 as YNFKEQ. V dropped 1 base and J dropped 0; count of bases not matched to a gene: 9. This CDR3 has 18 residues. The CDR3 protein is CASSQGDGDRGPSYEQYF. Written as DNA, the CDR3 is TGTGCCAGCAGCCAAGGGGACGGGGACAGGGGACCCTCCTACGAGCAGTACTTC.

The chain carries TRBV9 and TRBJ2-3; 7 nucleotides match TRBD2. Per the germline V gene, CDR1 is SGDLS and CDR2 is YYNGEE. The CDR3 is 14 amino acids. Losses at the gene ends were 2 bases for V and 1 base for J; bases not matched to a gene: 1. The CDR3 sequence: CASSVTSGTDTQYF. As DNA, the CDR3 is TGTGCCAGCAGCGTTACTAGCGGCACAGATACGCAGTATTTT.

This clonotype has more than one count but fewer than ten. J is TRBJ2-1 and V is TRBV2; perhaps TRBD2 as D (6 bases). Germline V gives CDR1 SNHLY, CDR2 FYNNEI. This CDR3 is 16 amino acids long. V lost 2 bases, J lost 5 bases, and 16 bases lay in between. CDR3 in amino acids: CASSELFPGENNEQFF. In DNA form, the CDR3 reads TGTGCCAGCAGTGAATTGTTCCCGGGGGAGAACAATGAGCAGTTCTTC.

On this clonotype: A much larger clone lies one base from this, so it may be a read error. The chain combines TRBV4-2 with TRBJ2-5, with TRBD2 identical over 11 bases. The J call is in doubt because the DNA end fits TRBJ2-1 better. This CDR3 comprises 18 residues. The germline V gene has CDR1 LGHNA and CDR2 YNFKEQ. The CDR3 DNA reads TGTGCCAGCAGCCAAGAACTAGCGGGAGCCACACTTACCTACGAGCAGTTCTTC. Translation: CASSQELAGATLTYEQFF.

The chain couples TRBV2 to TRBJ2-5; D possibly corresponds to TRBD2 (6 bases). The CDR3 covers 15 residues. Germline CDR1 reads SNHLY; CDR2 reads FYNNEI. Deletions cut 4 bases from V and 0 bases from J, with 12 bases between. The CDR3 sequence is CASSGGGLYQETQYF. CDR3 sequence (DNA): TGTGCCAGCAGTGGTGGGGGGTTGTACCAAGAGACCCAGTACTTC.

This clonotype appeared a single time. The rearrangement links TRBV7-8 to TRBJ1-1; D is undetermined. Trimming pared 4 bases from V and 1 base from J, leaving 16 bases between. CDR3 length: 16 amino acids. Germline values: CDR1 SGHVS, CDR2 FQNEAQ. The CDR3 loop reads CASSSWEGGENTEAFF. CDR3 in DNA: TGTGCCAGCAGCTCCTGGGAGGGTGGGGAGAACACTGAAGCTTTCTTT.

This chain uses TRBV6-2 or TRBV6-3 with TRBJ2-1; D unresolved. Germline-derived CDR1 and CDR2 are MNHEY and SVGEGT. Trimming removed 2 bases at V and 10 bases at J, with 9 bases between. There are 12 residues in the CDR3. As DNA, the CDR3 is TGTGCCAGCAGTTACCGGAGCCGCGAGCAGTTCTTC. It codes for CASSYRSREQFF.

In DNA, the CDR3 is TGTGCCAGCAGTGGTCAGATCCCTTTCTATGGCTACACCTTC. It translates to CASSGQIPFYGYTF. The V gene is TRBV6-4, the J gene TRBJ1-2; D unresolved. Between the trimmed V and J ends, which lost 4 bases and 4 bases, there was a span of 13 bases. This CDR3 spans 14 amino acids. Germline V CDR1 and CDR2: MRHNA, SNTAGT.